This is a list of T cell receptor beta chains from one sample in a study of CD8 T cells in ankylosing spondylitis. From the 5' RACE reads, TCRdb called clonotypes with MiXCR, one entry per CDR3 protein. This sample has roughly 230,000 distinct CDR3 sequences; approximately 20% occur once, and the top ten carry around 32%. The sample was blood, either unsorted or a sorted T cell fraction (not recorded which). All receptors come from a male donor with ankylosing spondylitis or in good health (not recorded which). CDR3s include the opening cysteine and the closing phenylalanine or tryptophan.

CDR3aa | j_gene | v_gene
CASSLGSSGSGEQYF | TRBJ2-7 | TRBV7-3
CASSSSTGLDSYEQYF | TRBJ2-7 | TRBV7-9
CASSQDEAMPYEQYF | TRBJ2-7 | TRBV14
CAISETGTYYEQYF | TRBJ2-7 | TRBV10-3
CASSLEGGPGETQYF | TRBJ2-5 | TRBV27
CASNPTGSYTEAFF | TRBJ1-1 | TRBV6-1
CASSSLGGQDTQYF | TRBJ2-3 | TRBV11-2
CASSPTSGPSYNEQFF | TRBJ2-1 | TRBV11-3
CASSASGAGGPDTQYF | TRBJ2-3 | TRBV9
CASSQDGSNTGELFF | TRBJ2-2 | TRBV4-1
CASSDPGLTGQETQYF | TRBJ2-5 | TRBV2
CASSVDGLPNTEAFF | TRBJ1-1 | TRBV9
CSARDLRGPGANEQFF | TRBJ2-1 | TRBV20-1
CASSHLPGVRVITEAFF | TRBJ1-1 | TRBV27
CASRAQVVAAKNIQYF | TRBJ2-4 | TRBV6-4
CASSPGGQGIETQYF | TRBJ2-5 | TRBV13
CASSLAGVGSSGIVYEQYF | TRBJ2-7 | TRBV11-1
CASSSRTSSARNEQFF | TRBJ2-1 | TRBV5-1
CASSLGTGGRDEQYF | TRBJ2-7 | TRBV27
CASSEWQGRGGTGELFF | TRBJ2-2 | TRBV2
CASAQRGPDTQYF | TRBJ2-3 | TRBV5-6
CSAPGLAGGHEQFF | TRBJ2-1 | TRBV29-1
CASSVDLAAYEQYF | TRBJ2-7 | TRBV9